A single sample is the source of the 22 T cell receptor beta chains below, sequenced in a study of blood T cell repertoires in COVID-19. The method was immunoSEQ multiplex PCR; TCRdb's version includes in-frame clones alone and lacks a portion of them. The sample has under 150,000 clones; around four fifths are singletons. The material sequenced was peripheral blood. The receptors derive from a human donor in a cohort sampled during active COVID-19.

The chain couples TRBV7-8 to TRBJ1-6; 8 bases map to TRBD1. The V segment lost 5 bases and the J segment 3 bases; nucleotides outside the gene matches: 3. The germline CDR1 and CDR2 sequences are SGHVS and FQNEAQ. The CDR3 runs to 15 residues. CDR3 DNA: TGTGCCAGCAGCCCAGGGGGCTACTATAATTCACCCCTCCACTTT. This sequence encodes CASSPGGYYNSPLHF.

This sequence joins TRBV7-2 and TRBJ2-5; maybe TRBD1 (5 bases). With 2 bases removed from V and 3 bases from J, the gap between germline ends came to 13 bases. Germline assignment: CDR1 SGHTA and CDR2 FQGNSA. The CDR3 is 15 amino acids. The chain's CDR3 is CASSLYSPGKETQYF. As DNA, the CDR3 is TGTGCCAGCAGCTTATATTCGCCAGGGAAAGAGACCCAGTACTTC.

This clone has just a few counts. The chain couples TRBV5-4 to TRBJ1-1; TRBD1 aligns across 8 bases. The CDR3 spans 16 residues. Per the germline V gene, CDR1 is SGHNT and CDR2 is YYREEE (reference sequence). The J segment lost 4 bases and the V segment lost 1 base, leaving 9 bases of the junction unmatched. CDR3 sequence: CASSLPTGGVSTEAFF. CDR3 nucleotides: TGTGCCAGCAGCTTGCCAACAGGGGGGGTTAGCACTGAAGCTTTCTTT.

The chain uses TRBV19 and TRBJ2-5; the match to TRBD1 covers 8 bases. The CDR3 covers 15 residues. Trimming took 4 bases from V and 6 from J; bases not matched to a gene: 10. Per germline, CDR1 LNHDA and CDR2 SQIVND (reference sequence). In DNA, the CDR3 is TGTGCCAGTAGTAAGGTCCCGGGACAGGTTCAGACCCAGTACTTC. Translation: CASSKVPGQVQTQYF.

The gene calls are TRBV7-9 and TRBJ1-1; 9 positions agree with TRBD1. The CDR3 covers 17 residues. With 5 bases clipped from V and 3 bases from J, the junction kept 13 bases outside the gene matches. Germline CDR1 is SEHNR and CDR2 is FQNEAQ (reference sequence). This CDR3 is CASSPSRTGEKDTEAFF. The CDR3 DNA reads TGTGCCAGCAGCCCCTCCCGGACAGGGGAAAAGGACACTGAAGCTTTCTTT.

This clone was counted once. This rearrangement joins TRBV13 to TRBJ2-7; TRBD1 matches at 11 bases. The CDR3 has 14 residues. The V and J ends lost 5 bases and 4 bases, in that order; junction bases with no gene match: 4. From germline, CDR1 is PRHDT and CDR2 FYEKMQ (reference sequence). The CDR3 sequence is CASSLGQGVYEQYF. CDR3 nucleotide sequence: TGTGCCAGCAGCCTGGGACAGGGGGTATACGAGCAGTACTTC.

The chain recombines TRBV30 with TRBJ2-3; 9 bases fit TRBD1. Germline CDR1 GTSNPN, CDR2 SVGIG (reference sequence). Trimming took 3 bases from V and 3 from J; bases not matched to a gene: 4. The CDR3 runs 14 residues. The CDR3 spells CAWSRDRVTDTQYF. The CDR3 DNA is TGTGCCTGGAGCCGGGACAGGGTGACAGATACGCAGTATTTT.

The rearrangement links TRBV20-1 to TRBJ2-1, with D possibly being TRBD1 (6 bases). CDR1 is DFQATT and CDR2 is SNEGSKA in the germline V gene (reference sequence). Trimming took 5 bases from V and 6 from J, leaving 8 bases between them. The CDR3 spans 11 residues. The CDR3, as DNA: TGCAGTGCTCTAGGGGGCAATGAGCAGTTCTTC. As protein: CSALGGNEQFF.

This clone was observed at least ten times. V gene TRBV4-1 combines with J gene TRBJ2-1; 8 positions match TRBD2. CDR1 is MGHRA and CDR2 is YSYEKL in the germline V gene. V trimming: 4 bases; J trimming: 8 bases; junction bases outside the gene matches: 10. The CDR3 sequence is 15 residues long. The CDR3 reads CASSPLAGGWDEQFF. The CDR3 coding sequence is TGCGCCAGCAGCCCCCTGGCGGGGGGTTGGGATGAGCAGTTCTTC.

V gene TRBV7-8 combines with J gene TRBJ1-2, with TRBD1 as a possible D gene (5 bases). V lost 5 bases to trimming and J lost 6 bases, with 16 bases between them. The CDR3 loop spans 14 amino acids. Germline lookup yields CDR1 SGHVS and CDR2 FQNEAQ. The CDR3 loop is CASSAARGSNGYTF. DNA of the CDR3: TGTGCCAGCAGCGCAGCCCGGGGGAGCAATGGCTACACCTTC.

This rearrangement joins TRBV28 to TRBJ2-2; 10 bases align to TRBD1. Germline assignment: CDR1 MDHEN and CDR2 SYDVKM. CDR3 length: 16 residues. V trimming: 5 bases; J trimming: 2 bases; junction bases outside the gene matches: 5. This chain's CDR3 is CASSPDRGSNTGELFF. The CDR3 DNA is TGTGCCAGCAGTCCGGACAGGGGGTCCAACACCGGGGAGCTGTTTTTT.

V gene TRBV6-5 combines with J gene TRBJ1-2; a weak D match, TRBD1 (5 bases). V dropped 7 bases and J dropped 1 base, with 16 bases sitting between them. In germline, CDR1 is MNHEY, CDR2 SVGAGI. This CDR3 is built from 15 residues. The CDR3, as DNA: TGTGCCAGCACCTCCAGGGCCACCGGTAACTATGGCTACACCTTC. Translating it yields CASTSRATGNYGYTF.

V gene TRBV29-1 combines with J gene TRBJ1-1; D call uncertain. The CDR3 is made up of 10 amino acids. Germline lookup yields CDR1 SQVTM and CDR2 ANQGSEA. This chain's CDR3 is CSVFETEAFF. As DNA, the CDR3 is TGCAGTGTGTTTGAGACTGAAGCTTTCTTT.

The chain joins TRBV5-1 to TRBJ2-7; D may be TRBD1 (6 bases). Germline lookup yields CDR1 SGHRS and CDR2 YFSETQ. V shed 1 base and J shed 6 bases, with 11 bases lying between them. The CDR3 runs to 13 residues. CDR3 in DNA: TGCGCCAGCAGCTTGCAACAGGGTATCGAGCAGTACTTC. It yields the protein CASSLQQGIEQYF.

This chain connects TRBV9 to TRBJ2-2; unclear D gene. The V end was cut by 0 bases, the J end by 6 bases, with 6 bases between. Germline V CDR1 and CDR2: SGDLS, YYNGEE. The CDR3 runs to 13 residues. The CDR3 nucleotides are TGTGCCAGCAGCGTAGTTGCGGCCGGGGAGCTGTTTTTT. It yields the protein CASSVVAAGELFF.

This clone appeared many times. The V call is TRBV4-2, the J call TRBJ2-2; the match to TRBD2 covers 7 bases. V trimming: 5 bases; J trimming: 2 bases; junction bases outside the gene matches: 5. The germline V gene encodes CDR1 LGHNA and CDR2 YNFKEQ. The length of the CDR3 is 15 residues. The DNA of the CDR3 is TGTGCCAGCAGCGCAGCTAGCGGTAACACCGGGGAGCTGTTTTTT. This codes for CASSAASGNTGELFF.

The gene calls are TRBV3-1 (or the pseudogene TRBV3-2) and TRBJ1-1; D is uncertain. The germline V gene encodes CDR1 LGHDT and CDR2 YNNKEL (reference sequence). This CDR3 is 13 amino acids long. V was cut by 6 bases and J by 3 bases, with 11 bases left in between. CDR3 bases: TGTGCCAGCAGGGCGGATGGATACACTGAAGCTTTCTTT. Encoded protein: CASRADGYTEAFF.

V and J are TRBV30 and TRBJ2-7; possibly TRBD1 for D (5 bases). Germline values: CDR1 GTSNPN, CDR2 SVGIG (reference sequence). This CDR3 is 12 amino acids long. The ends were cut back, 5 bases at V and 3 bases at J, with 11 bases in the middle. CDR3 loop: CAWGHAYYEQYF. The CDR3 DNA reads TGTGCCTGGGGACATGCCTACTACGAGCAGTACTTC.

This chain uses TRBV25-1 with TRBJ2-5; D might be TRBD2 (5 bases). CDR3 length: 14 residues. In germline, CDR1 is MGHDK, CDR2 SYGVNS. Between the trimmed V and J ends, which lost 4 bases and 2 bases, there was a span of 11 bases. The CDR3 DNA reads as TGTGCCAGCAGTGGAAGGCGGGCACAAGAGACCCAGTACTTC. Translating gives CASSGRRAQETQYF. Full variable domain (missing parts from reference TRBV25-1 and TRBJ2-5): EADIYQTPRYLVIGTGKKITLECSQTMGHDKMYWYQQDPGMELHLIHYSYGVNSTEKGDLSSESTVSRIRTEHFPLTLESARPSHTSQYLCASSGRRAQETQYFGPGTRLLVL.

This chain links TRBV5-4 with TRBJ1-1, with 10 positions matching TRBD1. In germline, CDR1 is SGHNT, CDR2 YYREEE (reference sequence). The ends lost 6 bases at V and 5 bases at J; junction bases unmatched: 10. This CDR3 is 15 amino acids long. CDR3 residues: CASTLRDRGFTEAFF. In DNA, the CDR3 is TGTGCCAGCACTCTTCGGGACAGGGGATTTACTGAAGCTTTCTTT.

This clone was detected a few times. CDR3 nucleotides: TGTGCCAGCAGCTTTGACGGGGGGCGATCCTACAATGAGCAGTTCTTC. It yields the protein CASSFDGGRSYNEQFF. J is TRBJ2-1 and V is TRBV5-4, with a possible D match to TRBD2 (7 bases). The CDR3 is 16 residues long. V dropped 2 bases and J dropped 1 base, with 13 bases sitting between them. CDR1 and CDR2 from the germline V gene are SGHNT and YYREEE (reference sequence).

In regard to this clone: Other DNA sequences in this specimen translate into the identical CDR3. V and J are TRBV9 and TRBJ1-2; D remains unclear. Germline CDR1 SGDLS, CDR2 YYNGEE. V lost 0 bases, J lost 2 bases, and 8 bases lay in between. CDR3 length: 14 amino acids. The CDR3 loop is CASSVGGGNYGYTF. CDR3 sequence (DNA): TGTGCCAGCAGCGTAGGAGGCGGAAACTATGGCTACACCTTC.